This T cell receptor (beta chain) was found in a study of T-cell memory formation after mild COVID-19. Points from the study as a whole: CD4/CD8 balance held among clones contracting day 15 to 85, and later expanders leaned CD4+. Among contracting clones, CD4+ were mainly CM/EM and CD8+ enriched in EMRA. Memory cells collected pre-infection included some clones that later responded, suggesting cross-reactive memory joined.

Note on this clonotype: Its antigen remains unknown.

The TCR alpha and TCR beta cDNA libraries, bearing sample barcodes and UMIs, were generated by 5'RACE using constant-segment primers. TCRdb re-called the 5' RACE reads with MiXCR, one entry per CDR3 protein. The sample consists of over 300,000 distinct CDR3 sequences, 20% to 25% of them appearing once. This sequence originates from a man aged 18 to 35 who had mild COVID-19 (a few samples of this study predate the infection). Cell type and time point are not known. Sequencing used PBMCs or a T cell subset sorted from them (not recorded which).

The CDR3 DNA sequence: TGTGCCAGCAGGGCCGGTCAGTGGGCTAATGAAAAACTGTTTTTT. Its translation: CASRAGQWANEKLFF. J is TRBJ1-4 and V is TRBV7-9; D gene uncertain. Germline lookup yields CDR1 SEHNR and CDR2 FQNEAQ (reference sequence). The CDR3 length is 15 residues. Trimming pared 6 bases from V and 3 bases from J, leaving 14 bases between.